These 13 T cell receptor beta chains share one sample of origin, sequenced in a study of T-cell memory formation after mild COVID-19. A single record per CDR3 protein comes from TCRdb applying MiXCR to the 5' RACE reads. The sample holds 100,000 to 120,000 distinct CDR3 sequences, approximately 21% seen once. Material for sequencing was PBMCs or a T cell subset sorted from them (not recorded which). The receptors originated from a man younger than 35 who had mild COVID-19 (a few samples of this study predate the infection). Cell type and time point are not known.

The CDR3 DNA follows: TGCGCCAGCAGCCCCCTCGGGGGGGCGCGAGGCTATGGCTACACCTTC. It is translated as CASSPLGGARGYGYTF. The chain combines TRBV4-1 with TRBJ1-2; possibly TRBD1 for D (6 bases). This CDR3 comprises 16 residues. Germline CDR1 and CDR2: MGHRA and YSYEKL. V was trimmed by 4 bases and J by 4 bases, leaving 19 bases between them.

The genes are TRBV4-3 and TRBJ2-5; tentatively, D is TRBD2 (6 bases). CDR3 length: 15 amino acids. V lost 0 bases and J 2 bases, leaving 10 bases between the germline ends. Germline-derived CDR1 and CDR2 are LGHNA and YSLEER. The CDR3 region has the DNA TGCGCCAGCAGCCAAGATACGGGGAGGCAAGAGACCCAGTACTTC. Encoded protein: CASSQDTGRQETQYF.

The chain has TRBV6-1 and TRBJ2-2; 8 nucleotides line up with TRBD1. J lost 4 bases, V lost 4 bases, and 14 bases had no gene match. The germline gives CDR1 MNHNS, CDR2 SASEGT. The CDR3 is 18 amino acids. CDR3 amino acids: CASSVRTGLQGTTGELFF. The CDR3 nucleotides are TGTGCCAGCAGTGTTAGGACAGGGTTACAGGGAACCACCGGGGAGCTGTTTTTT.

This chain joins TRBV5-1 and TRBJ2-1, with TRBD2 identical over 7 bases. This CDR3 contains 15 residues. Germline V gene sequence: CDR1 SGHRS, CDR2 YFSETQ. The V gene end was trimmed by 5 bases and the J gene end by 4 bases; junction bases not matched to a gene: 9. The CDR3 reads CASRTQRGLYNEQFF. The CDR3 DNA follows: TGCGCCAGCAGAACCCAGCGGGGTCTTTACAATGAGCAGTTCTTC. The variable domain in full, completed from reference TRBV5-1 and TRBJ2-1, reads KAGVTQTPRYLIKTRGQQVTLSCSPISGHRSVSWYQQTPGQGLQFLFEYFSETQRNKGNFPGRFSGRQFSNSRSEMNVSTLELGDSALYLCASRTQRGLYNEQFFGPGTRLTVL.

There are a few counts of this clonotype. The chain links TRBV6-5 to TRBJ2-1, with 7 bases aligning to TRBD2. Germline V gives CDR1 MNHEY, CDR2 SVGAGI. Trimming removed 6 bases from V and 0 bases from J; junction bases left unmatched: 8. The CDR3 spans 16 residues. CDR3 protein: CASSPDRGDSYNEQFF. The CDR3 bases are TGTGCCAGCAGCCCCGATCGGGGGGACTCCTACAATGAGCAGTTCTTC.

This clonotype showed up just a few times. V is TRBV15 and J is TRBJ1-2; 7 bases are a match to TRBD1. V lost 5 bases and J lost 6; bases outside the gene matches: 12. Germline-derived CDR1 and CDR2 are LNHNV and YYDKDF (reference sequence). The CDR3 loop spans 15 amino acids. The CDR3 region is CATSVFGQELDGYTF. In DNA, the CDR3 is TGTGCCACCAGCGTCTTCGGACAGGAGCTGGATGGCTACACCTTC.

This clonotype was counted only a few times. This CDR3 reads CASSQLRRGNTEAFF. CDR3 bases: TGCGCCAGCAGCCAACTCCGCAGAGGGAACACTGAAGCTTTCTTT. The rearrangement uses TRBV4-1 and TRBJ1-1, with D unclear. CDR3 length: 15 residues. The germline V and J ends were trimmed by 2 bases and 1 base, with 11 bases remaining between them. Germline V gene sequence: CDR1 MGHRA, CDR2 YSYEKL.

This clonotype was picked up a small number of times. This sequence joins TRBV4-3 and TRBJ1-2, with D possibly TRBD1 on 6 matching bases. Between the trimmed V and J ends, which lost 3 bases and 4 bases, there was a span of 12 bases. This CDR3 is built from 14 residues. The germline V gene encodes CDR1 LGHNA and CDR2 YSLEER. The DNA of the CDR3 is TGCGCCAGCAGCCAGGGACACCAACTCTATGGCTACACCTTC. Translating gives CASSQGHQLYGYTF.

This clonotype has only a few counts. The chain uses TRBV7-3 and TRBJ2-3; TRBD2 might be the D (6 bases). This CDR3 has 13 residues. Germline CDR1 SGHTA, CDR2 FQGTGA. V lost 8 bases, J lost 5 bases, and 14 bases lay in between. CDR3 sequence: CASSGTGRDTQYF. DNA of the CDR3: TGTGCCAGCTCGGGGACTGGGCGAGATACGCAGTATTTT.

The rearrangement links TRBV5-4 to TRBJ2-7; TRBD2 might be the D (6 bases). The CDR3 loop spans 14 amino acids. Deletions cut 4 bases from V and 7 bases from J, with 18 bases between. The germline CDR1 and CDR2 sequences are SGHNT and YYREEE (reference sequence). CDR3 in DNA: TGTGCCAGCAGCCGGAACGCGGGGCACGGGGAGCAGTACGTC. It translates to CASSRNAGHGEQYV.

The chain carries TRBV27 and TRBJ1-5; unclear D gene. The CDR3 consists of 14 residues. Between the trimmed V and J ends, which lost 6 bases and 3 bases, there was a span of 12 bases. Germline CDR1 and CDR2: MNHEY and SMNVEV (reference sequence). The CDR3 DNA reads TGTGCCAGCAGACCTATACCTGCCAATCAGCCCCAGCATTTT. Translation gives CASRPIPANQPQHF.

The CDR3 DNA follows: TGTGCCAGCAGTTATTCAGGGGTTGGCAATCAGCCCCAGCATTTT. This translates into CASSYSGVGNQPQHF. The chain has TRBV6-2 or TRBV6-3 and TRBJ1-5, with D possibly matching TRBD1 (6 bases). This CDR3 has 15 amino acids. Germline V CDR1 and CDR2: MNHEY, SVGEGT. V was cut by 3 bases and J by 2 bases, with 11 bases left in between.

This chain uses TRBV7-9 with TRBJ1-1; no firm D call. The germline V gene encodes CDR1 SEHNR and CDR2 FQNEAQ (reference sequence). Trimming took off 1 base at V and 3 bases at J, with 3 bases between the two ends. This CDR3 contains 12 residues. This CDR3 reads CASSLGYTEAFF. In DNA, the CDR3 is TGTGCCAGCAGCTTAGGTTACACTGAAGCTTTCTTT.